What follows is one TCR beta chain and its context. Antigen: not known. CDR3 length: 16 amino acids. Trimming cost V 5 bases and J 9 bases, with 20 bases left between them. Germline V lookup: CDR1 SEHNR, CDR2 FQNEAQ (reference sequence). The sample originates from a study of cytomegalovirus exposure and HLA in healthy donors. Study conclusions and caveats: Prediction of most subjects' HLA-A and HLA-B alleles by TCR beta sequences was reportedly accurate.

The PCR had 60 Vbeta and 13 Jbeta primers. Sequencing used immunoSEQ multiplex PCR; TCRdb keeps in-frame clones, though not all of them. Of under 200,000 clones in the sample, more than 65% are singletons; the top ten hold 6.4%. The clonotype originates from a man aged 45-65 years in good health and CMV-seropositive. J is TRBJ2-6 and V is TRBV7-9, with D possibly TRBD2 on 6 matching bases. Source material: PBMCs. CDR3 amino acids: CASSTPEGAGDNVLTF. The CDR3 nucleotides read TGTGCCAGCAGCACACCTGAGGGAGCGGGCGACAACGTCCTGACTTTC. Full variable domain (outside the CDR3, taken from reference TRBV7-9 and TRBJ2-6): DTGVSQNPRHKITKRGQNVTFRCDPISEHNRLYWYRQTLGQGPEFLTYFQNEAQLEKSRLLSDRFSAERPKGSFSTLEIQRTEQGDSAMYLCASSTPEGAGDNVLTFGAGSRLTVL.